What follows are 32 T cell receptor beta chains derived from one specimen sequenced in a study of identifying expanded T cells in peripheral blood (dated by TCRdb to the late 2010s). The protocol used for the library was the immunoSEQ multiplex PCR assay. TCRdb obtained this table from immuneACCESS and retained in-frame rearrangements with V and J assigned. These tables miss some clones; where compared with another copy, unresolved V genes account for less than half of the shortfall, and the remainder is unexplained. The sample yields some 100,000 clones; approximately 88% were counted once. The ten largest clones represent about 6% of the sample. What was sequenced was blood. All receptors derive from a person aged 18-69 years in good health.

The rearrangement links TRBV29-1 to TRBJ1-1; the match to TRBD1 covers 9 bases. Germline trimming cut 0 bases from V and 10 bases from J; bases unmatched to any gene: 9. Germline-derived CDR1 and CDR2 are SQVTM and ANQGSEA. The CDR3 totals 14 residues. The CDR3 coding sequence is TGCAGCGTTGAAGAACAGGGGGCTATATCGGGAGCTTTCTTT. Residues: CSVEEQGAISGAFF.

The chain employs TRBV25-1 and TRBJ1-4; a weak D match, TRBD1 (5 bases). The CDR3 has 15 residues. CDR1 is MGHDK and CDR2 is SYGVNS in the germline V gene. Trimming cost V 1 base and J 3 bases, with 9 bases left between them. The CDR3 sequence: CASSEWGRANEKLFF. The DNA of the CDR3 is TGTGCCAGCAGTGAATGGGGCAGGGCTAATGAAAAACTGTTTTTT.

This clone appeared a few times. V is TRBV7-2 and J is TRBJ1-2, with TRBD1 identical over 7 bases. V lost 4 bases and J lost 4; bases outside the gene matches: 3. This CDR3 comprises 13 residues. Per germline, CDR1 SGHTA and CDR2 FQGNSA. CDR3 DNA: TGTGCCAGCAGCTCCGGGACAGCCTATGGCTACACCTTC. Protein product: CASSSGTAYGYTF.

V gene TRBV11-2 combines with J gene TRBJ1-2; unclear D gene. This CDR3 has 13 amino acids. V lost 5 bases to trimming and J lost 5 bases, with 12 bases between them. Per germline, CDR1 SGHAT and CDR2 FQNNGV. The CDR3 here is CASSQIGGYGYTF. The CDR3 region has the DNA TGTGCCAGCAGCCAAATTGGAGGGTATGGCTACACCTTC.

CDR3 nucleotides: TGTGCCAGCAGCGGGACAGGGGGCTACACCGGGGAGCTGTTTTTT. Translated, it gives CASSGTGGYTGELFF. The genes are TRBV7-3 and TRBJ2-2; 12 nucleotides agree with TRBD1. Germline V gives CDR1 SGHTA, CDR2 FQGTGA. The CDR3 is made up of 15 amino acids. V trimming: 5 bases; J trimming: 3 bases; junction bases outside the gene matches: 1.

This clone is a singleton in its sample. DNA of the CDR3: TGTGCCAGCAGTTACAGGACCGGGAGGGACATTCAGTACTTC. This gives the protein CASSYRTGRDIQYF. The chain uses TRBV6-5 and TRBJ2-4; 8 bases line up with TRBD2. This CDR3 is 14 amino acids long. Looked up from germline, CDR1 is MNHEY and CDR2 is SVGAGI. J lost 8 bases, V lost 2 bases, and 5 bases had no gene match.

The chain uses TRBV19 and TRBJ1-1; D gene ambiguous. The CDR3 spans 14 residues. CDR1 LNHDA and CDR2 SQIVND come from the germline V gene (reference sequence). The V gene lost 0 bases and the J gene lost 1 base, with 6 bases spanning the gap. The chain's CDR3 is CASSIEGRNTEAFF. The CDR3 coding sequence is TGTGCCAGTAGTATAGAGGGCAGGAACACTGAAGCTTTCTTT.

The V call is TRBV28, the J call TRBJ1-5; TRBD1 might be the D (5 bases). Germline V lookup: CDR1 MDHEN, CDR2 SYDVKM. V was clipped by 7 bases and J by 4 bases, with 20 bases between them. The CDR3 sequence is 16 residues long. The CDR3 DNA reads as TGTGCCAGCACCCCAGGTCTCCGGGGACGGAATCAGCCCCAGCATTTT. It codes for CASTPGLRGRNQPQHF. Combining the CDR3 with reference TRBV28 and TRBJ1-5 gives the whole variable domain DVKVTQSSRYLVKRTGEKVFLECVQDMDHENMFWYRQDPGLGLRLIYFSYDVKMKEKGDIPEGYSVSREKKERFSLILESASTNQTSMYLCASTPGLRGRNQPQHFGDGTRLSIL.

The J gene is TRBJ1-1, the V gene TRBV6-1; TRBD1 might be the D (6 bases). The length of the CDR3 is 15 residues. Germline V gene lookup returns CDR1 MNHNS and CDR2 SASEGT. The ends were cut back, 3 bases at V and 4 bases at J, with 15 bases in the middle. The CDR3, as DNA: TGTGCCAGCAGTGATCTACAGGGTGGGGTCACTGAAGCTTTCTTT. It is translated as CASSDLQGGVTEAFF.

The V and J genes are TRBV19 and TRBJ2-2, with D unresolved. Germline lookup yields CDR1 LNHDA and CDR2 SQIVND (reference sequence). With 3 bases removed from V and 4 bases from J, the gap between germline ends came to 12 bases. This CDR3 is 15 amino acids long. In DNA, the CDR3 is TGTGCCAGTAGTATCGGCCAGGTGGCCACCGGGGAGCTGTTTTTT. Its protein is CASSIGQVATGELFF. Drawing the rest from reference TRBV19 and TRBJ2-2, the complete variable domain is DGGITQSPKYLFRKEGQNVTLSCEQNLNHDAMYWYRQDPGQGLRLIYYSQIVNDFQKGDIAEGYSVSREKKESFPLTVTSAQKNPTAFYLCASSIGQVATGELFFGEGSRLTVL.

The genes are TRBV6-1 and TRBJ1-4, with TRBD1 matching 8 bases. V lost 4 bases and J lost 4; bases outside the gene matches: 2. CDR1 is MNHNS and CDR2 is SASEGT in the germline V gene. CDR3 size: 14 residues. This CDR3 reads CASSGQGNNEKLFF. The DNA for the CDR3 is TGTGCCAGCAGTGGACAGGGGAATAATGAAAAACTGTTTTTT.

The J gene is TRBJ1-4, the V gene TRBV5-6; TRBD1 is a possible D gene (6 bases). Trimming shortened V by 0 bases and J by 1 base, and 13 bases separated the two germline ends. The CDR3 sequence is 17 residues long. Germline V gene data show CDR1 as SGHDT and CDR2 as YYEEEE. CDR3 protein: CASSLVGGRRTNEKLFF. CDR3 nucleotides: TGTGCCAGCAGCTTGGTTGGGGGCCGTAGAACTAATGAAAAACTGTTTTTT. Full variable domain (rest looked up from reference TRBV5-6 and TRBJ1-4): DAGVTQSPTHLIKTRGQQVTLRCSPKSGHDTVSWYQQALGQGPQFIFQYYEEEERQRGNFPDRFSGHQFPNYSSELNVNALLLGDSALYLCASSLVGGRRTNEKLFFGSGTQLSVL.

J is TRBJ1-3 and V is TRBV11-2; maybe TRBD1 (5 bases). This CDR3 region has 15 residues. From germline, CDR1 is SGHAT and CDR2 FQNNGV. With 2 bases removed from V and 2 bases from J, the gap between germline ends came to 10 bases. The CDR3 nucleotides read TGTGCCAGCAGCTTATCTCAGGGAGCTGGAAACACCATATATTTT. The encoded protein is CASSLSQGAGNTIYF. Full variable domain (remainder filled in from reference TRBV11-2 and TRBJ1-3): EAGVAQSPRYKIIEKRQSVAFWCNPISGHATLYWYQQILGQGPKLLIQFQNNGVVDDSQLPKDRFSAERLKGVDSTLKIQPAKLEDSAVYLCASSLSQGAGNTIYFGEGSWLTVV.

The V and J genes are TRBV25-1 and TRBJ2-7; D ambiguous. Germline values: CDR1 MGHDK, CDR2 SYGVNS. The CDR3 extends over 13 amino acids. V was clipped by 4 bases and J by 3 bases, with 10 bases between them. CDR3 sequence reads: CASSVSGSYEQYF. The CDR3 DNA follows: TGTGCCAGCAGTGTGTCCGGAAGCTACGAGCAGTACTTC.

This chain links TRBV7-9 with TRBJ1-4; possibly TRBD1 for D (5 bases). CDR1 and CDR2 (germline): SEHNR, FQNEAQ (reference sequence). Deletions cut 11 bases from V and 7 bases from J, with 26 bases between. The CDR3 is 16 amino acids. The chain's CDR3 is CAGSGTSSGASEKLFF. The CDR3 coding sequence is TGTGCCGGCTCCGGGACCTCATCCGGGGCCAGTGAAAAACTGTTTTTT.

The chain links TRBV5-1 to TRBJ2-1, with 7 nucleotides matching TRBD2. CDR1 is SGHRS, CDR2 YFSETQ, per germline. The CDR3 has 16 residues. V lost 0 bases to trimming and J lost 1 base; unmatched junction nucleotides: 4. CDR3 in amino acids: CASSLELAASYNEQFF. As DNA, the CDR3 is TGCGCCAGCAGCTTGGAGCTAGCGGCGTCCTACAATGAGCAGTTCTTC.

About this clone itself: The same CDR3 also results from other DNA sequences found in this sample. CDR3 residues: CASSTTGKTGELFF. CDR3 DNA: TGCGCCAGCAGCACGACGGGGAAAACCGGGGAGCTGTTTTTT. The V call is TRBV5-1, the J call TRBJ2-2, with D tentatively TRBD2 (5 bases). CDR3 length: 14 amino acids. Germline V lookup: CDR1 SGHRS, CDR2 YFSETQ. Trimming took off 4 bases at V and 5 bases at J, with 12 bases between the two ends. Full variable domain (outside the CDR3, taken from reference TRBV5-1 and TRBJ2-2): KAGVTQTPRYLIKTRGQQVTLSCSPISGHRSVSWYQQTPGQGLQFLFEYFSETQRNKGNFPGRFSGRQFSNSRSEMNVSTLELGDSALYLCASSTTGKTGELFFGEGSRLTVL.

V gene TRBV5-6 combines with J gene TRBJ1-2; D uncertain. Germline lookup yields CDR1 SGHDT and CDR2 YYEEEE. The V and J ends lost 1 base and 0 bases respectively, with 10 bases between them. This CDR3 is 15 amino acids long. CDR3 DNA: TGTGCCAGCAGCTTGTGGGCAGGTGCTAACTATGGCTACACCTTC. It yields the protein CASSLWAGANYGYTF.

In the case of this clone: A junction boundary mismatches the germline segment, possibly from a read error. The sample contains more than one DNA sequence encoding this CDR3. V gene TRBV29-1 combines with J gene TRBJ1-2; 8 positions agree with TRBD1. Germline V gives CDR1 SQVTM, CDR2 ANQGSEA. The CDR3 has 12 residues. The CDR3, as DNA: TGCAGCGTGGTCGGACAGGGCTATGGTTACACCTTC. This sequence encodes CSVVGQGYGYTF. Together with reference TRBV29-1 and TRBJ1-2, the CDR3 gives the full variable domain: SAVISQKPSRDICQRGTSLTIQCQVDSQVTMMFWYRQQPGQSLTLIATANQGSEATYESGFVIDKFPISRPNLTFSTLTVSNMSPEDSSIYLCSVVGQGYGYTFGSGTRLTVV.

This rearrangement joins TRBV9 to TRBJ1-2; D not certain. Germline CDR1 SGDLS, CDR2 YYNGEE. The ends were cut back, 1 base at V and 2 bases at J, with 9 bases in the middle. CDR3 length: 14 amino acids. The CDR3 is CASSVSAVNYGYTF. The CDR3 DNA reads TGTGCCAGCAGCGTATCGGCGGTAAACTATGGCTACACCTTC.

The chain couples TRBV13 to TRBJ2-2; 8 bases are shared with TRBD1. Germline trimming cut 8 bases from V and 4 bases from J; bases unmatched to any gene: 12. The CDR3 totals 16 residues. Germline lookup yields CDR1 PRHDT and CDR2 FYEKMQ (reference sequence). The CDR3 loop reads CASRNRDRSSTGELFF. The CDR3 region has the DNA TGTGCCAGCCGAAACCGGGACAGGTCGAGCACCGGGGAGCTGTTTTTT.

This clone was recorded only once. The J gene is TRBJ2-5, the V gene TRBV2, with D tentatively TRBD2 (5 bases). The V end lost 3 bases, the J end lost 5 bases, and 13 bases lay between the germline ends. The germline CDR1 and CDR2 sequences are SNHLY and FYNNEI. The CDR3 runs to 14 residues. CDR3 sequence: CASSERRIGETQYF. The CDR3 DNA sequence: TGTGCCAGCAGTGAGAGGAGGATCGGGGAGACCCAGTACTTC.

This clone was counted once. The rearrangement links TRBV5-1 to TRBJ2-2; D unclear. The ends were cut back, 0 bases at V and 4 bases at J, with 7 bases in the middle. CDR1 and CDR2 from the germline V gene are SGHRS and YFSETQ. This CDR3 region has 14 residues. CDR3 residues: CASSLEISTGELFF. The CDR3 DNA follows: TGCGCCAGCAGCTTGGAAATTTCCACCGGGGAGCTGTTTTTT.

The V and J genes are TRBV2 and TRBJ1-6; the match to TRBD1 covers 9 bases. Trimming took 1 base from V and 12 from J; bases not matched to a gene: 7. Germline CDR1 and CDR2: SNHLY and FYNNEI. CDR3 length equals 15 residues. CDR3 in DNA: TGTGCCAGCAGTGAAGGGGGGACAGGGCGTGGACCCCTCCACTTT. Protein sequence: CASSEGGTGRGPLHF.

The chain couples TRBV30 to TRBJ2-1; D uncertain. Trimming shortened V by 0 bases and J by 5 bases, and 5 bases separated the two germline ends. Germline CDR1 is GTSNPN and CDR2 is SVGIG (reference sequence). This CDR3 comprises 12 residues. In DNA, the CDR3 is TGTGCCTGGAGTGTACAGAACAATGAGCAGTTCTTC. This encodes CAWSVQNNEQFF.

This rearrangement joins TRBV29-1 to TRBJ1-2; D may be TRBD1 (6 bases). Trimming left V 4 bases short and J 3 bases short, with 9 bases between. The length of the CDR3 is 12 residues. CDR1 is SQVTM, CDR2 ANQGSEA, per germline. Written as DNA, the CDR3 is TGCAGCGTTGGGGACAAAGACTATGGCTACACCTTC. Translated: CSVGDKDYGYTF.

The rearrangement joins TRBV10-2 to TRBJ1-5; D might be TRBD1 (6 bases). Deletions cut 3 bases from V and 6 bases from J, with 18 bases between. Germline assignment: CDR1 WSHSY and CDR2 SAAADI. CDR3 size: 16 residues. The CDR3 loop is CASSDQGTGNSQPQHF. CDR3 in DNA: TGCGCCAGCAGTGATCAGGGAACAGGGAATAGTCAGCCCCAGCATTTT.

The V call is TRBV5-6, the J call TRBJ2-4; 11 bases align to TRBD2. Trimming at V came to 8 bases and at J to 5 bases, leaving 6 bases not matched to a gene. Germline V gene data show CDR1 as SGHDT and CDR2 as YYEEEE. This CDR3 is built from 14 residues. CDR3 DNA sequence: TGTGCCAGGGCTAGGGGACTAGCGGAAAACATTCAGTACTTC. Translated, it gives CARARGLAENIQYF.

This rearrangement joins TRBV19 to TRBJ2-1; D unresolved. V was shortened by 3 bases and J by 2 bases, with 11 bases between the two germline ends. Per germline, CDR1 LNHDA and CDR2 SQIVND (reference sequence). CDR3 length equals 15 residues. CDR3: CASSIGPATYNEQFF. The CDR3 DNA follows: TGTGCCAGTAGTATCGGCCCTGCCACCTACAATGAGCAGTTCTTC.

This chain connects TRBV19 to TRBJ2-2; D might be TRBD1 or TRBD2, each matching 5 bases. V lost 5 bases and J 5 bases, leaving 12 bases between the germline ends. CDR3 size: 14 residues. From germline, CDR1 is LNHDA and CDR2 SQIVND (reference sequence). The DNA of the CDR3 is TGTGCCAGTAGTGCCGGGACGGAAACCGGGGAGCTGTTTTTT. Translated, it gives CASSAGTETGELFF.

The V call is TRBV15, the J call TRBJ1-2; D unclear. The CDR3 is 13 amino acids. Trimming took 1 base from V and 4 from J, leaving 7 bases between them. Germline loops: CDR1 LNHNV, CDR2 YYDKDF (reference sequence). The CDR3, as DNA: TGTGCCACCAGCAGAGGTTTCACCTATGGCTACACCTTC. Translating it yields CATSRGFTYGYTF. The whole variable domain, filled in from reference TRBV15 and TRBJ1-2, reads DAMVIQNPRYQVTQFGKPVTLSCSQTLNHNVMYWYQQKSSQAPKLLFHYYDKDFNNEADTPDNFQSRRPNTSFCFLDIRSPGLGDTAMYLCATSRGFTYGYTFGSGTRLTVV.

The rearrangement links TRBV7-5 to TRBJ1-4. TRBV7-5 is a pseudogene locus. This CDR3 has 23 amino acids. The CDR3 region is CVRSPRPFLHNPGAEPTNEKLFF. CDR3 sequence (DNA): TGTGTCAGAAGCCCCCGACCCTTCCTACATAATCCGGGAGCTGAGCCAACTAATGAAAAACTGTTTTTT.